One sample yielded the 20 T cell receptor beta chains listed below, sequenced in a study of vaccination and CD4 T cells after COVID-19. Regarding treatment: roughly nine-day PBMC culture with coronavirus spike peptide pools or control peptides (ViraFEST assay). Their target antigens are unknown. Once obtained from cultured CD4+ T cells, the DNA was sequenced using the Oncomine TCR Beta short-read assay. A single record per CDR3 protein comes from TCRdb applying MiXCR to the PCR reads. This table has 20,000 to 25,000 distinct CDR3 sequences, about 38% appearing once. Sample: CD4+ T cells from blood, cultured in vitro, taken before SARS-CoV-2 vaccination. All receptors derive from a human donor who had recovered from COVID-19.

The chain links TRBV11-3 to TRBJ2-1; 7 bases fit TRBD2. CDR1 and CDR2 from the germline V gene are SGHNT and YENEEA. V dropped 3 bases and J dropped 0; count of bases not matched to a gene: 2. The CDR3 sequence is 15 residues long. CDR3 residues: CASSFGGSSYNEQFF. In DNA, the CDR3 is TGTGCCAGCAGCTTTGGCGGGAGCTCCTACAATGAGCAGTTCTTC.

This sequence joins TRBV29-1 and TRBJ2-7, with TRBD1 identical over 7 bases. V was pared by 7 bases and J by 6 bases, with 15 bases of the junction left unmatched. CDR3 size: 14 residues. The germline CDR1 and CDR2 sequences are SQVTM and ANQGSEA. The CDR3 DNA sequence: TGCAGCGCCCGAAATAGGGGGCTATTAGTCGAGCAGTACTTC. It codes for CSARNRGLLVEQYF.

This rearrangement joins TRBV19 to TRBJ2-3; the D is unclear. V lost 5 bases and J 3 bases, leaving 9 bases between the germline ends. Germline V gives CDR1 LNHDA, CDR2 SQIVND (reference sequence). The CDR3 extends over 13 amino acids. The CDR3 nucleotides are TGTGCCAGTAGTTTCTCATTTACAGATACGCAGTATTTT. As protein: CASSFSFTDTQYF.

V gene TRBV14 combines with J gene TRBJ1-3, with unresolved D. The CDR3 covers 14 residues. From germline, CDR1 is SGHDN and CDR2 FVKESK. V was trimmed by 5 bases and J by 2 bases, leaving 10 bases between them. The CDR3 reads CASSVETAGNTIYF. In nucleotides, the CDR3 is TGTGCCAGCAGCGTGGAGACCGCTGGAAACACCATATATTTT.

This clonotype was recorded a few times. V is TRBV7-2 and J is TRBJ2-3; 10 nucleotides line up with TRBD2. From germline, CDR1 is SGHTA and CDR2 FQGNSA. Losses at the gene ends were 7 bases for V and 1 base for J; bases not matched to a gene: 5. The length of the CDR3 is 15 residues. CDR3 sequence reads: CASTEGLAGTDTQYF. The DNA for the CDR3 is TGTGCCAGCACCGAAGGACTAGCGGGCACAGATACGCAGTATTTT.

In this sample, this clonotype is medium-sized. The chain combines TRBV7-2 with TRBJ1-5, with 7 bases that match TRBD1. The CDR3 is 13 residues long. V trimming: 4 bases; J trimming: 6 bases; junction bases outside the gene matches: 3. Germline V gene data show CDR1 as SGHTA and CDR2 as FQGNSA. In nucleotides, the CDR3 is TGTGCCAGCAGCTCCCGACAGGGTCAGCCCCAGCATTTT. As protein: CASSSRQGQPQHF.

The chain has TRBV11-3 and TRBJ2-3, with 7 bases lining up with TRBD2. Trimming removed 5 bases from V and 1 base from J; junction bases left unmatched: 15. This CDR3 has 18 amino acids. CDR1 is SGHNT and CDR2 is YENEEA in the germline V gene. The CDR3 protein is CASSAQTGGSTRTDTQYF. DNA of the CDR3: TGTGCCAGCAGCGCACAGACCGGGGGGTCCACCCGCACAGATACGCAGTATTTT.

Regarding this clonotype: A single base separates this from a much larger clone, so it may be a read error. V usage is TRBV20-1 and J usage is TRBJ1-1, with D uncertain. The CDR3 is made up of 14 amino acids. The V gene's germline CDR1 is DFQATT and CDR2 SNEGSKA (reference sequence). CDR3 DNA sequence: TGCAGTGCTAGCGCACAGATAATGAACACTAAAGCTTTCTTT. This gives the protein CSASAQIMNTKAFF.

The chain recombines TRBV19 with TRBJ2-5; TRBD2 might be the D (5 bases). Germline-derived CDR1 and CDR2 are LNHDA and SQIVND (reference sequence). Deletions cut 6 bases from V and 0 bases from J, with 8 bases between. This CDR3 comprises 13 residues. The CDR3 spells CASSSGYQETQYF. The CDR3 DNA sequence: TGTGCCAGTAGCTCGGGGTACCAAGAGACCCAGTACTTC. The entire variable domain, with the rest obtained from reference TRBV19 and TRBJ2-5, is as follows: DGGITQSPKYLFRKEGQNVTLSCEQNLNHDAMYWYRQDPGQGLRLIYYSQIVNDFQKGDIAEGYSVSREKKESFPLTVTSAQKNPTAFYLCASSSGYQETQYFGPGTRLLVL.

The chain links TRBV2 to TRBJ1-5, with unresolved D. The V gene's germline CDR1 is SNHLY and CDR2 FYNNEI. V was cut by 8 bases and J by 10 bases, with 12 bases left in between. This CDR3 contains 11 residues. The CDR3 DNA reads as TGTGCCAGCGGTTCCGAGGGACCCCAGCATTTT. Protein sequence: CASGSEGPQHF.

This clonotype has only a few counts. The genes are TRBV6-2 or TRBV6-3 and TRBJ2-3; 10 positions match TRBD1. The germline V gene encodes CDR1 MNHEY and CDR2 SVGEGT. The junction had 2 bases not matched to a gene; V was cut back by 6 bases and J by 5 bases. The CDR3 loop spans 13 amino acids. Written as DNA, the CDR3 is TGTGCCAGCAGGGACAGGGGGAGAGATACGCAGTATTTT. Residues: CASRDRGRDTQYF.

The CDR3 DNA sequence: TGTGCCAGCAGTTCCCCAAGGGGCAGGGTAATTTCTGAAGCTTTCTTT. Translation gives CASSSPRGRVISEAFF. The chain uses TRBV6-5 and TRBJ1-1, with D possibly matching TRBD1 (5 bases). The CDR3 covers 16 residues. Germline CDR1 and CDR2: MNHEY and SVGAGI. The ends were cut back, 4 bases at V and 6 bases at J, with 21 bases in the middle.

This clonotype was observed a few times. This chain connects TRBV27 to TRBJ2-3; TRBD2 is a possible D gene (6 bases). Trimming took off 10 bases at V and 2 bases at J, with 22 bases between the two ends. Germline CDR1 is MNHEY and CDR2 is SMNVEV (reference sequence). CDR3 length equals 16 residues. The CDR3 protein is CATSLGGSGPTDTQYF. The CDR3 DNA follows: TGTGCCACCTCGCTCGGAGGTAGCGGACCCACAGATACGCAGTATTTT.

Relative to its sample, this clonotype is medium-sized. The CDR3: CASSYSRGRMDQPQHF. The CDR3 DNA reads as TGTGCCAGCAGTTACTCCCGGGGTCGGATGGATCAGCCCCAGCATTTT. V is TRBV6-5 and J is TRBJ1-5, with D unclear. The CDR3 loop spans 16 amino acids. Germline V gives CDR1 MNHEY, CDR2 SVGAGI. The ends were cut back, 0 bases at V and 5 bases at J, with 14 bases in the middle.

The J gene is TRBJ1-2, the V gene TRBV7-8; no definite D call. The CDR3 has 16 residues. Germline-derived CDR1 and CDR2 are SGHVS and FQNEAQ. V lost 5 bases and J 3 bases, leaving 19 bases between the germline ends. The CDR3 here is CASSPVSIGVYYGYTF. DNA for the CDR3: TGTGCCAGCAGCCCCGTTTCCATCGGGGTGTACTATGGCTACACCTTC.

The chain has TRBV30 and TRBJ1-2; 10 bases line up with TRBD1. Trimming removed 2 bases from V and 8 bases from J; junction bases left unmatched: 8. The CDR3 has 14 amino acids. CDR1 GTSNPN and CDR2 SVGIG come from the germline V gene (reference sequence). The CDR3 DNA is TGTGCCTGGAGTTTTGACAGGGGGCGAAGGGGCTACACCTTC. Protein product: CAWSFDRGRRGYTF.

This chain connects TRBV5-4 to TRBJ2-7, with D perhaps matching TRBD2 (7 bases). Germline values: CDR1 SGHNT, CDR2 YYREEE (reference sequence). This CDR3 contains 15 residues. Trimming cost V 4 bases and J 6 bases, with 20 bases left between them. The CDR3 here is CASSEIRGAKGEQYF. In DNA, the CDR3 is TGTGCCAGCAGCGAAATCCGGGGGGCGAAGGGCGAGCAGTACTTC.

The chain is built from TRBV12-3 or TRBV12-4 and TRBJ1-2, with TRBD1 matching 10 bases. The trim removed 8 bases at V and 8 bases at J, leaving 8 bases unmatched. This CDR3 has 13 amino acids. The CDR3 coding sequence is TGTGCCAGCCGAGACAGGGGGCGACTCGGCTACACCTTC. Translation gives CASRDRGRLGYTF.

This clonotype was seen a handful of times. The V and J genes are TRBV6-1 and TRBJ1-5, with 7 bases lining up with TRBD1. The CDR3 has 15 amino acids. Germline CDR1 reads MNHNS; CDR2 reads SASEGT. Losses at the gene ends were 6 bases for V and 3 bases for J; bases not matched to a gene: 8. Here the CDR3 reads CASSRGQADNQPQHF. CDR3 bases: TGTGCCAGCAGCCGAGGACAGGCGGACAATCAGCCCCAGCATTTT.

In its sample, this clonotype is medium-sized. The chain's CDR3 is CATSRDRGGAYGYTF. The CDR3 nucleotides read TGTGCCACCAGCAGAGATCGTGGGGGCGCATATGGCTACACCTTC. This chain uses TRBV15 with TRBJ1-2, with D tentatively TRBD1 (6 bases). CDR3 length: 15 amino acids. In germline, CDR1 is LNHNV, CDR2 YYDKDF (reference sequence). V was shortened by 0 bases and J by 5 bases, with 13 bases between the two germline ends.